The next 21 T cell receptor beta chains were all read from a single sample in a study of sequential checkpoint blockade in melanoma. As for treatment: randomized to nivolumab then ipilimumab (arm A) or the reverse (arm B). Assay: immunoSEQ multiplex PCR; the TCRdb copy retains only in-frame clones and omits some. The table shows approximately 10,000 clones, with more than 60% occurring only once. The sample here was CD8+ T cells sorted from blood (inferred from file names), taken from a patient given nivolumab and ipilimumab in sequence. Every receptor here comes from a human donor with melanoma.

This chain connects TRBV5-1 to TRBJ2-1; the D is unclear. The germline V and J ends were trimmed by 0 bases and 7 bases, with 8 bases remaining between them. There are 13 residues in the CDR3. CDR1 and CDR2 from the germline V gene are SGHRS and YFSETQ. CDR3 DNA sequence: TGCGCCAGCAGCTTGGTTGGCCCGAATGAGCAGTTCTTC. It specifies CASSLVGPNEQFF.

CDR3: CASRGPLGLAGGNEQFF. For the CDR3, the DNA is TGTGCCAGCAGGGGACCCCTTGGGCTAGCGGGAGGTAATGAGCAGTTCTTC. This sequence joins TRBV2 and TRBJ2-1; 11 bases are a match to TRBD2. V lost 6 bases and J lost 7; bases outside the gene matches: 14. The CDR3 runs to 17 residues. Germline CDR1 is SNHLY and CDR2 is FYNNEI.

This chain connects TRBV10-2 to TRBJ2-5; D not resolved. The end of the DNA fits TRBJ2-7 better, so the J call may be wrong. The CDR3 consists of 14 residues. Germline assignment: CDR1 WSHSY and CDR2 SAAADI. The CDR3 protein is CASRAATKDYEQYF. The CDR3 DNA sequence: TGCGCCAGCAGGGCCGCGACAAAGGACTACGAGCAGTACTTC.

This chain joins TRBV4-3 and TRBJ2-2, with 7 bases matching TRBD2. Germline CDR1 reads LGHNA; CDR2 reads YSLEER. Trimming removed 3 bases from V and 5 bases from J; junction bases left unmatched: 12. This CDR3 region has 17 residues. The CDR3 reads CASSHHPGDYTTGELFF. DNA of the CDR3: TGCGCCAGCAGCCATCACCCCGGGGACTATACTACCGGGGAGCTGTTTTTT.

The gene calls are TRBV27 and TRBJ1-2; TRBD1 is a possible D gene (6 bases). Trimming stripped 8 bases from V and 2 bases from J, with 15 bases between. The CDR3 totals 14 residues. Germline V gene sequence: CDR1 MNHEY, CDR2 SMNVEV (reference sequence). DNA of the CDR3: TGTGCCAGCCGCACGGGACACCGCAACTATGGCTACACCTTC. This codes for CASRTGHRNYGYTF.

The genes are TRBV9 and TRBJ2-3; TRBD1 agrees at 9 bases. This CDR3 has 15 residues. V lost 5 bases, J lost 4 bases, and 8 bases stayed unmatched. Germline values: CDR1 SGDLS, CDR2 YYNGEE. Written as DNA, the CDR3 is TGTGCCAGCAGAATTGGACAGGGGTCCTCAGATACGCAGTATTTT. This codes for CASRIGQGSSDTQYF.

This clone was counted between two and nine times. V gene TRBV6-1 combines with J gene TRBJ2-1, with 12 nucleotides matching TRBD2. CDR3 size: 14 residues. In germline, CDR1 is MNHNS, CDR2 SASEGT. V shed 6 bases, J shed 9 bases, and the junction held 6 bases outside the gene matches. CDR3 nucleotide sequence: TGTGCCAGCAGGACTAGCGGGAGAGTGGGTGAGCAGTTCTTC. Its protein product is CASRTSGRVGEQFF.

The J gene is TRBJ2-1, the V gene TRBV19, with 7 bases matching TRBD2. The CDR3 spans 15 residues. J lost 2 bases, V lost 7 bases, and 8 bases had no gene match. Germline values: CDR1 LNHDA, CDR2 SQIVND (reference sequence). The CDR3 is CASTIAGPTYNEQFF. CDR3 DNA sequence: TGTGCCAGTACCATAGCGGGTCCAACCTACAATGAGCAGTTCTTC.

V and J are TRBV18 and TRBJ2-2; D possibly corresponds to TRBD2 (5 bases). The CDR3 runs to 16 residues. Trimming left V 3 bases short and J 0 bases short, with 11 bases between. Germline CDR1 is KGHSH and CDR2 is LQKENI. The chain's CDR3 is CASSPSWGANTGELFF. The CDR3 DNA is TGTGCCAGCTCACCCTCGTGGGGAGCGAACACCGGGGAGCTGTTTTTT.

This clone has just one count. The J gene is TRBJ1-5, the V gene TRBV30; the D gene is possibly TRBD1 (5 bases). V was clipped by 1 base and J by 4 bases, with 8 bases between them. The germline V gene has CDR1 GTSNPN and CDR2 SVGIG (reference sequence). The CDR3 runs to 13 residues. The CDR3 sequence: CAWSETENQPQHF. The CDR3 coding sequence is TGTGCCTGGAGTGAGACAGAGAATCAGCCCCAGCATTTT.

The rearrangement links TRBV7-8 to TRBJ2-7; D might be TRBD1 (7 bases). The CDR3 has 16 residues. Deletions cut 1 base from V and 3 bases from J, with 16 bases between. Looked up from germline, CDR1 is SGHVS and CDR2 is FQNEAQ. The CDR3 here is CASSLGRGQGGYEQYF. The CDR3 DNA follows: TGTGCCAGCAGCTTAGGGAGGGGTCAGGGGGGCTACGAGCAGTACTTC.

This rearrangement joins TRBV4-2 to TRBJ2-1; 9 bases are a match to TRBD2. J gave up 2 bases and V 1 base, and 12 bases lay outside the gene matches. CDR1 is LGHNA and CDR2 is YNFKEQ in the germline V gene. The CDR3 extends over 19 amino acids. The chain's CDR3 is CASSQGPLLAGPPYNEQFF. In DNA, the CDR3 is TGTGCCAGCAGCCAAGGACCCCTCCTAGCGGGACCCCCCTACAATGAGCAGTTCTTC.

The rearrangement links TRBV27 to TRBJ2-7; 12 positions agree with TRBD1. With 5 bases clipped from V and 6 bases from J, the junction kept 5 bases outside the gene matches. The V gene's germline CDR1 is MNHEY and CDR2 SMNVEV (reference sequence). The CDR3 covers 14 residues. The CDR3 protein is CASSPGTGGFEQYF. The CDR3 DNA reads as TGTGCCAGCAGTCCCGGGACAGGGGGCTTCGAGCAGTACTTC.

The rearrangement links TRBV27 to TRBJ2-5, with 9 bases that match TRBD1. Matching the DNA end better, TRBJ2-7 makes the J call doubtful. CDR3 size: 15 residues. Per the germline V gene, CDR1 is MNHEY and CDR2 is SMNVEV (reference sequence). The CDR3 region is CASTPLGTGRHEQYF. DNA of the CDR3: TGTGCCAGCACCCCACTCGGGACAGGGCGGCACGAGCAGTACTTC.

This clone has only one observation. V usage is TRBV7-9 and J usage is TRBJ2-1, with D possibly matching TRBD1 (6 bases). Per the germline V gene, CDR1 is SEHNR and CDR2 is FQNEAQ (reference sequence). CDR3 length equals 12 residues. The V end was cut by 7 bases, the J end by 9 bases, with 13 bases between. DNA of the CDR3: TGTGCCAGCAAAGGACAGTCGCCTGAGCAGTTCTTC. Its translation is CASKGQSPEQFF.

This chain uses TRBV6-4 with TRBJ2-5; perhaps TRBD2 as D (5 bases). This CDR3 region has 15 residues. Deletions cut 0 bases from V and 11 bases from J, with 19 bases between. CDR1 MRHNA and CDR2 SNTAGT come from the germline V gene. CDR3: CASSDSKTQEEEQYF. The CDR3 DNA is TGTGCCAGCAGTGACTCGAAAACCCAGGAGGAAGAGCAGTACTTC.

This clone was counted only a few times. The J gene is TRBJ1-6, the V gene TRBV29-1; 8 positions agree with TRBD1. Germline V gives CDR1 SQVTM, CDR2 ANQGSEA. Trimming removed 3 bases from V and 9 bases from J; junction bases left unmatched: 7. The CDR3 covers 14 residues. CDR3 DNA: TGCAGCGTTGAGCCGGGACAGGATGGTTCACCCCTCCACTTT. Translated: CSVEPGQDGSPLHF.

The CDR3 sequence: CASSPSLSGRGAGELFF. CDR3 nucleotides: TGTGCCAGCAGCCCTAGCCTTAGCGGGAGGGGCGCCGGGGAGCTGTTTTTT. V is TRBV7-9 and J is TRBJ2-2, with 11 positions matching TRBD2. The CDR3 spans 17 residues. The germline CDR1 and CDR2 sequences are SEHNR and FQNEAQ (reference sequence). J lost 6 bases, V lost 5 bases, and 11 bases had no gene match. The complete variable domain, with remaining parts taken from reference TRBV7-9 and TRBJ2-2, reads DTGVSQNPRHKITKRGQNVTFRCDPISEHNRLYWYRQTLGQGPEFLTYFQNEAQLEKSRLLSDRFSAERPKGSFSTLEIQRTEQGDSAMYLCASSPSLSGRGAGELFFGEGSRLTVL.

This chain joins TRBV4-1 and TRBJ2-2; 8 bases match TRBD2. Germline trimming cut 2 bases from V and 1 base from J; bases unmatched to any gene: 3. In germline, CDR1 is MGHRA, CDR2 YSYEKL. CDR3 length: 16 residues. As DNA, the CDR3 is TGCGCCAGCAGCCAAAGACTAGCGATGAACACCGGGGAGCTGTTTTTT. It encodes CASSQRLAMNTGELFF.

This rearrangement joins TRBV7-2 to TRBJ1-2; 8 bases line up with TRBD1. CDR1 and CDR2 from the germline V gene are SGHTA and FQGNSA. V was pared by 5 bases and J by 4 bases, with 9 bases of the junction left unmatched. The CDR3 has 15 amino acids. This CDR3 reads CASSPGQAILYGYTF. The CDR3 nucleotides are TGTGCCAGCAGCCCGGGACAGGCGATTCTCTATGGCTACACCTTC.

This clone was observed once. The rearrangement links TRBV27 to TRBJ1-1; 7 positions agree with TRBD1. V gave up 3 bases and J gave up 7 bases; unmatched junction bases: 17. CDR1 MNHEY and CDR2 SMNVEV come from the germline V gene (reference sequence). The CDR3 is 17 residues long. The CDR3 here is CASSFAYRLDRAIEAFF. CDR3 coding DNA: TGTGCCAGCAGTTTCGCCTACAGACTCGACAGGGCGATTGAAGCTTTCTTT.